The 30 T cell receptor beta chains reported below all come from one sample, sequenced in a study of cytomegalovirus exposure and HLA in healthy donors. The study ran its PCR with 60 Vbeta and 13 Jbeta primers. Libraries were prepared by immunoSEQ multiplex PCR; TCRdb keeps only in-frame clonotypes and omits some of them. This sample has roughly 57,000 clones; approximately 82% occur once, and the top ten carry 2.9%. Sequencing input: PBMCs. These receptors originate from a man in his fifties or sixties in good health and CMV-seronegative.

CDR3 DNA sequence: TGTGCCACCAAAGGGACAGGGAAGACTGAAGCTTTCTTT. It translates to CATKGTGKTEAFF. The gene calls are TRBV15 and TRBJ1-1, with 9 bases identical to TRBD1. With 7 bases clipped from V and 5 bases from J, the junction kept 5 bases outside the gene matches. The CDR3 loop spans 13 amino acids. Germline values: CDR1 LNHNV, CDR2 YYDKDF (reference sequence). The complete variable domain, with remaining parts taken from reference TRBV15 and TRBJ1-1, reads DAMVIQNPRYQVTQFGKPVTLSCSQTLNHNVMYWYQQKSSQAPKLLFHYYDKDFNNEADTPDNFQSRRPNTSFCFLDIRSPGLGDTAMYLCATKGTGKTEAFFGQGTRLTVV.

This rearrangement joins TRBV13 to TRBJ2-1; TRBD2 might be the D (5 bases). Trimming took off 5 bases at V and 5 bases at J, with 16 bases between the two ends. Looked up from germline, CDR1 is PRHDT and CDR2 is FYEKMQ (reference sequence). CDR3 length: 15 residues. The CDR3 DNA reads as TGTGCCAGCAGCCCGACTAAGCGTGAGGACAATGAGCAGTTCTTC. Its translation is CASSPTKREDNEQFF. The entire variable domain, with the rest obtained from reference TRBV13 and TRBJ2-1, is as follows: AAGVIQSPRHLIKEKRETATLKCYPIPRHDTVYWYQQGPGQDPQFLISFYEKMQSDKGSIPDRFSAQQFSDYHSELNMSSLELGDSALYFCASSPTKREDNEQFFGPGTRLTVL.

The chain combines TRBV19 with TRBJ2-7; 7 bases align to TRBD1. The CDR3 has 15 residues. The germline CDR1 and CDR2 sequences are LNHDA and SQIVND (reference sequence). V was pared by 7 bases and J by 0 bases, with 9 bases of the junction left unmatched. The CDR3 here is CASTPGSGGSYEQYF. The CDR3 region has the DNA TGTGCCAGTACACCGGGGTCAGGGGGCTCCTACGAGCAGTACTTC.

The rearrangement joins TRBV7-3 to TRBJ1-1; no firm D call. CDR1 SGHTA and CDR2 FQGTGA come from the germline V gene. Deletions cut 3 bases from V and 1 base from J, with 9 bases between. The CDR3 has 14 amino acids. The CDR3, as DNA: TGTGCCAGCAGCTTGTTTGCAGGGAACACTGAAGCTTTCTTT. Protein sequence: CASSLFAGNTEAFF.

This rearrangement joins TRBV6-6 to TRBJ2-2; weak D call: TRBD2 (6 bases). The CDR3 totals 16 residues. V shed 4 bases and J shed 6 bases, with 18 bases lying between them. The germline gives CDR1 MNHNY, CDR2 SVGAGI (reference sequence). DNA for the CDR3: TGTGCCAGCAGTTCCTCCGGGGGAGGCGGTCCCGGGGAGCTGTTTTTT. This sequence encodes CASSSSGGGGPGELFF.

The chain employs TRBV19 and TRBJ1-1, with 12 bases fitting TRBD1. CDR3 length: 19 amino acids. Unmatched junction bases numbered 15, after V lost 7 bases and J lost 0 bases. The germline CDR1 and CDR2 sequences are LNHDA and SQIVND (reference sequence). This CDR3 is CASTGAGGTGGYLNTEAFF. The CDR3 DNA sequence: TGTGCCAGTACTGGGGCTGGGGGGACAGGGGGCTATTTGAACACTGAAGCTTTCTTT.

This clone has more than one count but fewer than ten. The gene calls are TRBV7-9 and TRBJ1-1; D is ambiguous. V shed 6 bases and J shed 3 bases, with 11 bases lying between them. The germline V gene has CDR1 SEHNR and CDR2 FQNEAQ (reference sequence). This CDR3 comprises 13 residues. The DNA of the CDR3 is TGTGCCAGCAGGCCCTTTGAGTACACTGAAGCTTTCTTT. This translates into CASRPFEYTEAFF.

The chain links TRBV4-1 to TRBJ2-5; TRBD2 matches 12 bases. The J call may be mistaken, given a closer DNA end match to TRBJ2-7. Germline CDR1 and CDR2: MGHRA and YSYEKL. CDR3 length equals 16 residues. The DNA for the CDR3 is TGCGCCAGCAGCTCGGGACTAGCGGGCCCCACTAACGAGCAGTACTTC. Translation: CASSSGLAGPTNEQYF.

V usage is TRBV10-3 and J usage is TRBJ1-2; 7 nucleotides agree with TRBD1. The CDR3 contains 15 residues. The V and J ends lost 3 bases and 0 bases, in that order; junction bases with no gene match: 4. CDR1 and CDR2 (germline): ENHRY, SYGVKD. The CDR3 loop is CAISDKDRANYGYTF. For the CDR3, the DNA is TGTGCCATCAGTGATAAAGACAGGGCTAACTATGGCTACACCTTC.

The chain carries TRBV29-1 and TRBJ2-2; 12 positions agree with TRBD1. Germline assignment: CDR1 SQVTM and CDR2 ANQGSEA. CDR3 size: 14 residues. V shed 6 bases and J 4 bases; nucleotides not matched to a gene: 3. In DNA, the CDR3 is TGCAGCGTAGGGACAGGGGGCGGCACCGGGGAGCTGTTTTTT. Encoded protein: CSVGTGGGTGELFF.

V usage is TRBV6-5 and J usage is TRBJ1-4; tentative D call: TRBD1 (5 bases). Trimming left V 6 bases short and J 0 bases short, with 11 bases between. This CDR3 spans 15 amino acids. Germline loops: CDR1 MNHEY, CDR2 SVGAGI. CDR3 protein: CASRKTVATNEKLFF. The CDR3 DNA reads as TGTGCCAGCAGAAAGACAGTTGCAACTAATGAAAAACTGTTTTTT.

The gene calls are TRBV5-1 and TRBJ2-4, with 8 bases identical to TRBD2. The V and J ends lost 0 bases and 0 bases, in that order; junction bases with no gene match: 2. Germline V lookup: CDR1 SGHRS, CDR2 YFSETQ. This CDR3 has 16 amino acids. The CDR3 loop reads CASSLELAVAKNIQYF. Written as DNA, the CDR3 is TGCGCCAGCAGCTTGGAACTAGCGGTAGCCAAAAACATTCAGTACTTC.

In DNA, the CDR3 is TGTGCCAGCAGCTTGTCTCACAGGGGAACCGACGAGCAGTACTTC. Encoded protein: CASSLSHRGTDEQYF. This chain uses TRBV5-6 with TRBJ2-7; TRBD1 matches 7 bases. The germline gives CDR1 SGHDT, CDR2 YYEEEE. The junction had 9 bases not matched to a gene; V was cut back by 1 base and J by 5 bases. The CDR3 extends over 15 amino acids.

CDR3: CASSEPSDQPQHF. CDR3 nucleotides: TGTGCCAGCAGTGAACCCAGCGATCAGCCCCAGCATTTT. The chain employs TRBV6-1 and TRBJ1-5; no firm D call. The CDR3 is 13 residues long. Germline loops: CDR1 MNHNS, CDR2 SASEGT. The V end was cut by 2 bases, the J end by 5 bases, with 7 bases between.

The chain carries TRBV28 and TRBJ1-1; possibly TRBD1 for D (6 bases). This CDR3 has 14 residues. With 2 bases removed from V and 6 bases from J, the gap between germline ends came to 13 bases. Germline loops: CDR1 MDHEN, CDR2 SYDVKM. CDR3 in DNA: TGTGCCAGCAGTTTAGAGGACAGTAACGCTGAAGCTTTCTTT. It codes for CASSLEDSNAEAFF.

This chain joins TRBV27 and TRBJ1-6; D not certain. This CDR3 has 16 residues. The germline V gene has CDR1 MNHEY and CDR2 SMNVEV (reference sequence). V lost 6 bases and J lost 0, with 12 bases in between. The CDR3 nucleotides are TGTGCCAGCAGCCTTCAGATGAACTCCTATAATTCACCCCTCCACTTT. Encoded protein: CASSLQMNSYNSPLHF.

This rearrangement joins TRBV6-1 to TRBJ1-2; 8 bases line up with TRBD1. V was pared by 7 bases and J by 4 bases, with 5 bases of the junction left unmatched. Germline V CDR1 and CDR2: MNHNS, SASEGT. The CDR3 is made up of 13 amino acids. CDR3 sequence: CASKGTGGYGYTF. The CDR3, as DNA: TGTGCCAGCAAGGGGACAGGAGGCTATGGCTACACCTTC.

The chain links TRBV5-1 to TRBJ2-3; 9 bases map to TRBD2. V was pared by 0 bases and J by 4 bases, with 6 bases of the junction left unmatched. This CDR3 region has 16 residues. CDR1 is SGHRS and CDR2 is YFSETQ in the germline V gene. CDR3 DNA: TGCGCCAGCAGCTTGGATGCGGGGGGGCCGTCAGATACGCAGTATTTT. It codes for CASSLDAGGPSDTQYF.

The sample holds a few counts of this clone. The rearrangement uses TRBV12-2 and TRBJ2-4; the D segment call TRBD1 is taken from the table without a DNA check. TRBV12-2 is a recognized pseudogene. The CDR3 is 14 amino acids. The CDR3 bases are TGTGCAAGTCTACGGGACATCTCCAAAAACATTCAGTACTTC. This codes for CASLRDISKNIQYF.

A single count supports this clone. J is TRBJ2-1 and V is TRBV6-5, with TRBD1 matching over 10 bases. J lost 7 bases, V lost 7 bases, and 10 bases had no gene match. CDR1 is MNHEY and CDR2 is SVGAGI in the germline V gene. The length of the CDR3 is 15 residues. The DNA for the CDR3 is TGTGCCAGCAAAGACGACAGGGGGCTATGGAATGAGCAGTTCTTC. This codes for CASKDDRGLWNEQFF.

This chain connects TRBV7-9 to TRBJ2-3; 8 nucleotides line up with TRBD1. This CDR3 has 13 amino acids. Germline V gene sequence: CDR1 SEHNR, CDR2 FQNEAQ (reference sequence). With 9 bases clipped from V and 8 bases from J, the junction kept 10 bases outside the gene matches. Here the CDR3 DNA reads TGTGCCAGTCAGGGACAGGAGTTCGCTACGCAGTATTTT. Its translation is CASQGQEFATQYF.

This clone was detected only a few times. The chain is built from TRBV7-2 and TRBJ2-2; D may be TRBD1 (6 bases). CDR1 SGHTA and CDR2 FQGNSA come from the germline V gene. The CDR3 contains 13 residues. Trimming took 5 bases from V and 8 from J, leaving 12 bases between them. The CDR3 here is CASSKSGEGELFF. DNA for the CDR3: TGTGCCAGCAGCAAGTCAGGGGAGGGGGAGCTGTTTTTT.

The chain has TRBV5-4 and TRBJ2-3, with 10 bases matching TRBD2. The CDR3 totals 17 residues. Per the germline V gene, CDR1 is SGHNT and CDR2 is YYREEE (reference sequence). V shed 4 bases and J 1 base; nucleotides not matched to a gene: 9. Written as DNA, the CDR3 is TGTGCCAGCAGCCGCCCCCTAGCGGGGGTTGGCACAGATACGCAGTATTTT. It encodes CASSRPLAGVGTDTQYF.

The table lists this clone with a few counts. CDR3: CASRDRGLSPLHF. In DNA form, the CDR3 reads TGTGCCAGTAGAGACAGGGGGCTGTCACCCCTCCACTTT. The J gene is TRBJ1-6, the V gene TRBV6-5, with 10 bases fitting TRBD1. The CDR3 has 13 residues. CDR1 and CDR2 (germline): MNHEY, SVGAGI. V lost 9 bases and J lost 10; bases outside the gene matches: 6.

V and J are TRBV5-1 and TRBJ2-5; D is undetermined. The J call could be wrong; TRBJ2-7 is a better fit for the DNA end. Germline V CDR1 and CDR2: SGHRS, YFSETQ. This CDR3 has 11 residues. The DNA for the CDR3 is TGCGCCAGCAGAAGCTCCTACGAGCAGTACTTC. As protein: CASRSSYEQYF.

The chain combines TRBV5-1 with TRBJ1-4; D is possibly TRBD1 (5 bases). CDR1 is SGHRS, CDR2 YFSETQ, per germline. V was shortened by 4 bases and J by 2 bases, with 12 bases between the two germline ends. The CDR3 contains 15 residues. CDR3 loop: CASSASRQTNEKLFF. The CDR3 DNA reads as TGCGCCAGCAGCGCTAGTCGACAGACTAATGAAAAACTGTTTTTT.

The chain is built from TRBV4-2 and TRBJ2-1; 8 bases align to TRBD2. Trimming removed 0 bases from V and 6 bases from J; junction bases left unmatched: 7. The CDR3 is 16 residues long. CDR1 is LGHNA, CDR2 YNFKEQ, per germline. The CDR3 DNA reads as TGTGCCAGCAGCCAAGAAGGAGCGGGGGTGGTCAATGAGCAGTTCTTC. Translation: CASSQEGAGVVNEQFF.

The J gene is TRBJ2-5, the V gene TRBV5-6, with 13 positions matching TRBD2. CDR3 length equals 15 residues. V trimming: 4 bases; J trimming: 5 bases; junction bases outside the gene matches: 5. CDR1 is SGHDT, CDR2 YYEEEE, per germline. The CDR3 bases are TGTGCCAGCAGCGAGGGACTAGCGGGGCCGGAGACCCAGTACTTC. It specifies CASSEGLAGPETQYF.

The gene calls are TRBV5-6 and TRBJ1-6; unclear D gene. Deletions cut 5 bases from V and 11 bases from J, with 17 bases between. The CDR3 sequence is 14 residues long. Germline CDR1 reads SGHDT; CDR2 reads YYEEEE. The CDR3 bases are TGTGCCAGCAGGGAGTTTCGGACCGGGGCACCCCTCCACTTT. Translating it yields CASREFRTGAPLHF.

The CDR3 nucleotides read TGTGCTAGTGGTTTGGTAGGGGCAAACCCCTACGAGCAGTACTTC. This sequence encodes CASGLVGANPYEQYF. This chain links TRBV12-5 with TRBJ2-7; D possibly corresponds to TRBD1 (5 bases). Trimming took off 0 bases at V and 2 bases at J, with 11 bases between the two ends. The CDR3 has 15 residues. Per the germline V gene, CDR1 is LGHNT and CDR2 is FRNRAP.